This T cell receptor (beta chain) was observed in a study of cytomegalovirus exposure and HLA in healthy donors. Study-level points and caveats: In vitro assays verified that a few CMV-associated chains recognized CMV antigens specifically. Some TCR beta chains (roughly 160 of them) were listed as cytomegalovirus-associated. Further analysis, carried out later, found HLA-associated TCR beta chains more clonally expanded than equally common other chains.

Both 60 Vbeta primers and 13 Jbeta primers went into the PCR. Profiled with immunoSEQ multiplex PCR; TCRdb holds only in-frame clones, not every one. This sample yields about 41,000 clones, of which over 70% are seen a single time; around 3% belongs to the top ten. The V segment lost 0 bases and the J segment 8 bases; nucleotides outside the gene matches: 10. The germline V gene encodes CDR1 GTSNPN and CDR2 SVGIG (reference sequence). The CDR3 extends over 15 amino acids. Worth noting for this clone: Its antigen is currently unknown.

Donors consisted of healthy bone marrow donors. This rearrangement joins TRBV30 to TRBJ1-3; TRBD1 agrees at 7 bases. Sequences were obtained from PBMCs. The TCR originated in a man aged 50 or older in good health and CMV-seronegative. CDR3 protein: CAWSVLRTGYDTIYF. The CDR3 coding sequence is TGTGCCTGGAGTGTCCTTAGGACAGGCTACGACACCATATATTTT.